This T cell receptor (beta chain) was documented in a study of T-cell reconstitution after alpha-beta-depleted transplantation in children. This clonotype showed up many times. Its antigen is undetermined. Unique molecular identifiers featured in how the TCRbeta library was prepared. TCRdb used MiXCR to reprocess the PCR reads, holding one entry per CDR3 protein. Of about 290,000 distinct CDR3 sequences listed, about 7.3% are singletons. Findings of the study overall: It was newly produced T cells that mostly accounted for T-cell counts and diversity one year after transplant.

The sequence came from a female patient aged 2-9 years who had a stem cell transplant for Fanconi anemia, so the T cells may come from the graft donor. The material sequenced was peripheral blood, taken 360 days after TCRalphabeta/CD19-depleted stem cell transplant.

CDR3 sequence reads: CSGKTGGETQYF. The DNA for the CDR3 is TGCAGCGGAAAGACAGGGGGAGAGACCCAGTACTTC. The V and J genes are TRBV29-1 and TRBJ2-5, with 9 positions matching TRBD1. V was clipped by 7 bases and J by 4 bases; unmatched bases: 4. Germline CDR1 reads SQVTM; CDR2 reads ANQGSEA. The CDR3 sequence is 12 residues long.